This T cell receptor beta chain originates from a study of T cell changes during pregnancy in multiple sclerosis. The CDR3 consists of 11 residues. Germline-derived CDR1 and CDR2 are GTSNPN and SVGIG (reference sequence). V was clipped by 3 bases and J by 5 bases; unmatched bases: 0. TCRdb's copy holds only in-frame clones and misses some; the assay was immunoSEQ multiplex PCR. The sample lists fewer than 85,000 clones; around 93% were seen once. This TCR came from a female donor with multiple sclerosis, enrolled in a pregnancy study. Here the sequenced sample was peripheral blood, taken in the second trimester of pregnancy. The chain joins TRBV30 to TRBJ1-1; 7 bases agree with TRBD1. In nucleotides, the CDR3 is TGTGCCTGGAGGGACAGGACTGAAGCTTTCTTT. Residues: CAWRDRTEAFF.